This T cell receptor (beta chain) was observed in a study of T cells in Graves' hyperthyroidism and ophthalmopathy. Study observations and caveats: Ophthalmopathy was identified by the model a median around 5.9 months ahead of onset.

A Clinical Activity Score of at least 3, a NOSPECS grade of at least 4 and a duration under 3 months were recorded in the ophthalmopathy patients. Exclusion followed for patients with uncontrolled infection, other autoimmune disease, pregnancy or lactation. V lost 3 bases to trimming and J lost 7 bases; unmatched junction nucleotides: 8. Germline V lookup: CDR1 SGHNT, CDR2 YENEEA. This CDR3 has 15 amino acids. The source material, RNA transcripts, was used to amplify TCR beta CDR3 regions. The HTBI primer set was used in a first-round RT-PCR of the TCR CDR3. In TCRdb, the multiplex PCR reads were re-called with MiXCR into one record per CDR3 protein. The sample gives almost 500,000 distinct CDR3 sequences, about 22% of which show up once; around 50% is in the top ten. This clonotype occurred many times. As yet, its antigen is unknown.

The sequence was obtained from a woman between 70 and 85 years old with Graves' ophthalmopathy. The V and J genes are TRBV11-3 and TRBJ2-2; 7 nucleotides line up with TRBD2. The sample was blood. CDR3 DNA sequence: TGTGCCAGCAGCTTGGGCGGGAGATCTGTCGGGGAGCTGTTTTTT. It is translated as CASSLGGRSVGELFF.